This T cell receptor beta chain was observed in a study of cytomegalovirus exposure and HLA in healthy donors (dated by TCRdb to the late 2010s). About the study as a whole: An earlier analysis of several hundred of the donors reported 276 Gb of sequence data and roughly 120 million unique TCR beta sequences obtained from around 170 million T cells. The genetic ancestry cluster associated with self-reported Caucasian donors included over 65% of the roughly 380 genotyped donors. A later analysis re-analyzed previously published TCR beta repertoires from about 600 donors and added high-resolution HLA genotyping to study TCR occurrence patterns. Five DR-DQ haplotypes were treated as single units for association and clustering because of strong linkage in the cohort. In a later genetic analysis, genome-wide SNP genotypes for about 65% of the 666 donors were used, and that subset was treated as a discovery cohort. Besides the first cohort of 550 to 750 subjects, a separate validation cohort made up of 90 to 150 different subjects was used. The study used immunosequencing to profile the T cell repertoires of several hundred subjects and linked those repertoires to cytomegalovirus serostatus. Rather than drawing on any new phenotypic data, the later analysis identified candidate immune exposures from TCR beta sequences and the way those sequences occurred across donors. HLA typing included class I and class II loci at four-digit resolution. To predict cytomegalovirus infection status, the study brought together high-throughput TCR immunosequencing, statistical association of individual TCRs with disease status, and machine learning. To decide whether each TCR beta V gene segment behaved as functional or pseudogenic, an earlier analysis of some 580 of the donors relied on high-throughput TCR beta sequencing. Alongside the repertoire data, information on donor age, sex, ethnicity and CMV serostatus was compiled. The study aimed to test whether cataloging public T cell receptors could reveal signatures of past pathogen exposure. The number of donors typed differed by locus, with about 629-630 for A, B, C, DRB1 and DQB1, about 500 for DQA1, approximately 580 for DPA1, and approximately 470 for DPB1. Roughly 320 gigabases of sequencing data and 75 million to 85 million unique TCR sequences made up an early release that covered 500 to 700 HLA-typed donors. Among 350 to 400 genotyped donors of the cohort, an average of roughly 240,000 unique TCR beta nucleotide sequences were sequenced per donor, 15% to 20% of them non-productive. All discovery cohort repertoires had been generated using a single sequencing platform. Paper-wide results and their limitations: Several of the top co-occurrence clusters appeared to be linked to parvovirus B19, influenza, CMV and Epstein-Barr virus, according to a later analysis. Compared with the approximately 720-donor mean, donors in an Asian-associated ancestry cluster had fewer N-insertions in productive TCRs, according to a later genetic analysis. A later analysis found that TCR association rates varied across HLA loci, with DRB1 alleles showing the most associated TCRs and HLA-C alleles the fewest. Roughly uniform sequencing depth across donors was assumed in presence/absence analyses, although this assumption may not hold. HLA typing was unavailable for some donors at each locus, so association tests used only the typed subset. Only TCR beta chains were sequenced in this cohort, and the absence of alpha or paired-chain data limited detectable features. A few of the identified cytomegalovirus-associated TCR beta chains were confirmed in vitro to be specific for cytomegalovirus antigens. In a later analysis, around 17,000 TCR beta sequences were associated with specific HLA alleles at a false discovery rate of 0.05. It was suggested by the authors that the approach could potentially be generalized to other disease states and immunological phenotypes. CMV serostatus was the only immune exposure information available for the cohort. The study gave a list of about 150 TCR beta chains associated with cytomegalovirus. Cytomegalovirus status was reported to be diagnosed by the classifier with high specificity and sensitivity in both the original and validation cohorts. A cluster of highly shared sequence variants was judged likely to be a technical artifact of the sequencing pipeline. While some public TCRs were present in many individuals, most TCR sequences turned up only very rarely across donors. Correlated functional status among segregating V segments might be attributable to linkage disequilibrium, but an unknown experimental factor could not be ruled out. Assigning TCR associations to individual alleles was difficult when HLA alleles, especially DR and DQ, strongly co-occurred. Broadly in line with IMGT annotations, most TCR beta V segments showed up in productive rearrangements about 90% or about 30% of the time in an earlier analysis of around 550 of the donors. In a later genetic analysis, a missense DCLRE1C variant was associated with V-gene and J-gene trimming of TCR beta chains, and the association was replicated in an independent cohort. A later analysis found that HLA-associated TCR beta chains were more clonally expanded and had lower generation probabilities than equally common non-associated chains. Because counts were too low, seventeen rarely observed V segments, including chromosome 9 orphons, were excluded from the earlier analysis of fewer than 650 of the donors. A further reported finding was that TCR beta sequences accurately predicted the HLA-A and HLA-B alleles for most subjects in the first cohort. Some IMGT-functional V segments, including TRBV6-2 and TRBV6-3, could not be told apart with the 87-base-pair reads, so those segments were excluded. In a later analysis, most CMV-associated TCR beta chains were found to appear HLA-restricted, with HLA associations seemingly driven largely by CMV exposure.

In total, 600 or so healthy bone marrow donors made up the cohort. Cohort members were all nominally healthy when sampled, although unrecorded immune exposures were likely present. The donor was CMV seronegative and was included in the group of approximately 350 seronegative cohort members. A peripheral blood sample was provided by each donor, and peripheral blood mononuclear cells were used for TCR beta sequencing. Genomic DNA was extracted from the blood cell samples with the Qiagen DNeasy Blood Extraction Kit. Libraries came from the immunoSEQ multiplex PCR assay. For the multiplex PCR, a mixture combining 60 forward primers for TCR Vbeta segments and 13 reverse primers for TCR Jbeta segments was used. Amplification of the CDR3 region of rearranged TCR beta genes was performed with a multiplex PCR assay on genomic DNA. Amplified TCR beta libraries were sequenced as 87-base-pair reads on the Illumina HiSeq System. The paper's data handling went like this. A later analysis counted approximately 76 million unique TCR beta chains across the 670 or so repertoires, and around 12 million of these chains were shared by at least two donors. To remove PCR and sequencing errors, raw reads were error-corrected and collapsed into unique sequences using a nearest-neighbor algorithm that merged closely related sequences. To assign V, D and J gene segments, CDR3 sequences were aligned to IMGT reference sequences. Each retained sequence needed at least a six-nucleotide match to both a V gene segment and a J gene segment. Rearrangements were called productive when the CDR3 lacked stop codons and stayed in frame with V and J; all others were non-productive. CDR3 was defined according to IMGT convention as the region running from the second conserved V-encoded cysteine to the conserved J-encoded phenylalanine. The earlier analysis of about 610 of the donors excluded sequences that lacked an unambiguous match to a single V gene segment. An earlier analysis of several hundred of the donors called V segments functional above 56.7% productive rearrangements and segregating when the between-donor standard deviation exceeded 5%. A statistical classification framework was developed to diagnose cytomegalovirus status using the catalog of TCR beta chain sequences. V and J gene assignment, in a later analysis, came from comparing TCR nucleotide sequences with IMGT/GENE-DB human TR gene sequences. Using the TCRdist pipeline, a later analysis assigned CDR3 sequences along with most-parsimonious VDJ recombination scenarios. In a later analysis, each TCR beta chain was defined by its CDR3 amino acid sequence together with its V-gene family, and reads without a unique V-gene family were excluded. As a way to deal with suspected cross-contamination and a sequencing artifact, a later analysis dropped 450 to 700 nucleotide sequences that were highly shared and had low generation probability. For each public chain, a later analysis derived a clonal expansion index from normalized ranks of inferred template counts within each repertoire. Generation probabilities in a later analysis came from a VDJ recombination model fitted to out-of-frame rearrangements, and those results were checked against IGoR. In a later analysis, TCR-TCR, TCR-HLA and TCR-CMV co-occurrence was scored with hypergeometric tests, and a repertoire-size bias correction was applied to TCR pairs. To estimate false discovery rates, a later analysis permuted the HLA or CMV assignments 20 times. In a later analysis, co-occurring TCRs were grouped using DBSCAN, with TCRdist sequence similarity added in when clustering inside HLA-allele-positive subsets. Co-occurrence clustering excluded repertoires with fewer than 30,000 or more than 120,000 public chains, plus five with anomalous nucleotide sharing. The table was pulled from immuneACCESS by TCRdb, which kept in-frame rearrangements only. Such tables lose some clones; where checked, under half of the loss comes from unresolved V genes, and the rest has no known cause. Clone size and V and J calls were adopted from that table, with D and trimming inferred from the DNA. In all, the sample holds roughly 140,000 clones, and roughly 65% of those were seen once. Roughly 4% of the sample belongs to the ten largest clones.

As to this clone: Its cognate antigen has yet to be identified. No much larger clone exists at a distance of one base, and base qualities are not known.

CDR1 and CDR2 were assigned from the germline V gene as SGHVS and FNYEAQ. The CDR3 measures 14 amino acids from cysteine to phenylalanine. Just the 42-base CDR3 DNA is kept, in frame starting at base 1. Unmatched junction bases come to 5, with V trimmed by 5 bases and J by 4 bases. The chain links TRBV7-6 with TRBJ2-3, with 8 bases aligning to TRBD2. Sequenced sample: PBMCs. The TCR comes from a man in his fifties or sixties in good health and CMV-seronegative. The CDR3 is CASSLSGSPDTQYF. The sequence in DNA is TGTGCCAGCAGCCTGAGCGGGAGTCCAGATACGCAGTATTTT.